Below are 29 T cell receptor beta chains sequenced from a single sample in a study of CD8 T cells in ankylosing spondylitis. Study-wide results and caveats: The study identified a TCR beta motif of several highly homologous variants that appeared characteristic of ankylosing spondylitis blood.

TCRdb analysed the 5' RACE reads with MiXCR anew, one entry per CDR3 protein. The table has about 540,000 distinct CDR3 sequences, about 13% seen once; the top ten hold 6.5% to 7%. No antigen has been identified for these receptors. Sequenced material: blood, either unsorted or a sorted T cell fraction (not recorded which). The source is a male donor with ankylosing spondylitis.

This clonotype was counted a few times. V and J are TRBV7-9 and TRBJ2-7; no definite D call. The CDR3 consists of 14 residues. The V gene lost 1 base and the J gene lost 2 bases, with 9 bases spanning the gap. The germline CDR1 and CDR2 sequences are SEHNR and FQNEAQ (reference sequence). CDR3 amino acids: CASSLGYGTYEQYF. The CDR3 nucleotides read TGTGCCAGCAGCTTAGGTTACGGAACCTACGAGCAGTACTTC. The full variable domain, rest sourced from reference TRBV7-9 and TRBJ2-7, is DTGVSQNPRHKITKRGQNVTFRCDPISEHNRLYWYRQTLGQGPEFLTYFQNEAQLEKSRLLSDRFSAERPKGSFSTLEIQRTEQGDSAMYLCASSLGYGTYEQYFGPGTRLTVT.

CDR3 loop: CSARSGGGSFGYGYTF. DNA for the CDR3: TGCAGTGCCCGATCGGGAGGGGGTTCTTTTGGCTATGGCTACACCTTC. The chain links TRBV20-1 to TRBJ1-2; D perhaps matches TRBD1 (6 bases). The length of the CDR3 is 16 residues. The germline CDR1 and CDR2 sequences are DFQATT and SNEGSKA (reference sequence). V was clipped by 6 bases and J by 4 bases, with 24 bases between them.

Many counts were recorded for this clonotype. The chain employs TRBV2 and TRBJ2-3; D ambiguous. The CDR3 totals 14 residues. Germline V gene data show CDR1 as SNHLY and CDR2 as FYNNEI. V lost 4 bases and J 2 bases, leaving 10 bases between the germline ends. Here the CDR3 DNA reads TGTGCCAGCAGTGTCGGTCTAGACACAGATACGCAGTATTTT. Protein: CASSVGLDTDTQYF.

The rearrangement uses TRBV18 and TRBJ2-5; tentatively, D is TRBD1 (5 bases). V gave up 2 bases and J gave up 3 bases, with 10 bases separating them. The germline gives CDR1 KGHSH, CDR2 LQKENI. This CDR3 contains 14 residues. The CDR3 is CASSPWQGEETQYF. The CDR3 nucleotides read TGTGCCAGCTCACCATGGCAGGGCGAAGAGACCCAGTACTTC.

In its sample, this clonotype was seen a few times. The chain employs TRBV20-1 and TRBJ2-1; 9 positions agree with TRBD2. Germline V lookup: CDR1 DFQATT, CDR2 SNEGSKA (reference sequence). With V trimmed by 5 bases and J by 12 bases, 14 bases remained unmatched. The CDR3 is made up of 14 amino acids. The CDR3 spells CSARSSGKGEGQFF. CDR3 DNA: TGCAGTGCTCGGTCTAGCGGGAAGGGTGAGGGGCAGTTCTTC.

This clonotype was found a few times. The chain joins TRBV7-9 to TRBJ2-2; D not resolved. The CDR3 runs to 12 residues. Germline V gene sequence: CDR1 SEHNR, CDR2 FQNEAQ (reference sequence). V dropped 7 bases and J dropped 6 bases, with 9 bases sitting between them. The CDR3 region is CASIPPAGELFF. In nucleotides, the CDR3 is TGTGCCAGCATACCTCCGGCCGGGGAGCTGTTTTTT.

This clonotype was detected ten times or more. This chain joins TRBV10-3 and TRBJ2-5; D ambiguous. Germline CDR1 is ENHRY and CDR2 is SYGVKD. Trimming removed 3 bases from V and 4 bases from J, with 6 bases in between. The CDR3 covers 12 residues. This chain's CDR3 is CAISDSGETQYF. CDR3 bases: TGTGCCATCAGTGACTCTGGAGAGACCCAGTACTTC.

V is TRBV20-1 and J is TRBJ2-1, with 10 bases aligning to TRBD2. With 1 base clipped from V and 6 bases from J, the junction kept 9 bases outside the gene matches. CDR3 size: 16 residues. Per the germline V gene, CDR1 is DFQATT and CDR2 is SNEGSKA (reference sequence). As DNA, the CDR3 is TGCAGTGCTAGAGCTCATCTAGCGGGAGTTTTCAATGAGCAGTTCTTC. Translating it yields CSARAHLAGVFNEQFF.

V and J are TRBV7-8 and TRBJ2-1; no reliable D call. The germline V gene encodes CDR1 SGHVS and CDR2 FQNEAQ. V lost 1 base to trimming and J lost 10 bases, with 14 bases between them. This CDR3 comprises 14 residues. The CDR3 reads CASSLDFDIREQFF. CDR3 sequence (DNA): TGTGCCAGCAGCTTAGATTTCGATATAAGGGAGCAGTTCTTC.

This clonotype was found many times. This chain joins TRBV5-1 and TRBJ1-2, with 10 bases aligning to TRBD1. CDR1 SGHRS and CDR2 YFSETQ come from the germline V gene. The CDR3 covers 13 residues. V gave up 4 bases and J gave up 8 bases; unmatched junction bases: 5. The CDR3 here is CASSEGQGGGYTF. CDR3 nucleotides: TGCGCCAGCAGCGAAGGACAGGGGGGAGGCTACACCTTC.

This chain's CDR3 is CASSLAGPRRGYTF. For the CDR3, the DNA is TGTGCCAGCAGCTTGGCCGGGCCACGTCGTGGCTACACCTTC. V gene TRBV5-6 combines with J gene TRBJ1-2; no definite D call. V was clipped by 0 bases and J by 7 bases, with 13 bases between them. Germline V CDR1 and CDR2: SGHDT, YYEEEE. CDR3 size: 14 residues.

This chain links TRBV5-1 with TRBJ2-5, with TRBD1 matching over 8 bases. Per the germline V gene, CDR1 is SGHRS and CDR2 is YFSETQ. The CDR3 runs 14 residues. V trimming: 4 bases; J trimming: 5 bases; junction bases outside the gene matches: 7. CDR3 residues: CASSGWTGLETQYF. The CDR3 coding sequence is TGCGCCAGCAGCGGGTGGACAGGGTTGGAGACCCAGTACTTC.

V is TRBV6-5 and J is TRBJ1-5; D gene uncertain. The CDR3 contains 17 residues. CDR1 MNHEY and CDR2 SVGAGI come from the germline V gene. V was trimmed by 2 bases and J by 0 bases, leaving 14 bases between them. CDR3 in DNA: TGTGCCAGCAGTTACGGACGGACGGTCTATAGCAATCAGCCCCAGCATTTT. This translates into CASSYGRTVYSNQPQHF.

This clonotype was counted at least ten times. This chain connects TRBV12-3 or TRBV12-4 to TRBJ2-5, with D perhaps TRBD1 (7 bases). Trimming pared 6 bases from V and 5 bases from J, leaving 10 bases between. The length of the CDR3 is 12 residues. The CDR3 sequence is CASRRDSETQYF. The CDR3 DNA reads as TGTGCCAGCAGGCGGGACAGTGAGACCCAGTACTTC.

In its sample, this clonotype was seen a few times. The rearrangement joins TRBV20-1 to TRBJ1-4; D unresolved. This CDR3 is 15 amino acids long. Germline-derived CDR1 and CDR2 are DFQATT and SNEGSKA (reference sequence). Trimming pared 5 bases from V and 8 bases from J, leaving 21 bases between. The CDR3 loop is CSAPAGHGEWEKLFF. CDR3 DNA: TGCAGTGCTCCAGCCGGTCATGGAGAATGGGAAAAACTGTTTTTT.

V is TRBV10-2 and J is TRBJ2-7; 7 nucleotides line up with TRBD2. The CDR3 has 15 residues. V shed 0 bases, J shed 4 bases, and the junction held 6 bases outside the gene matches. Looked up from germline, CDR1 is WSHSY and CDR2 is SAAADI. For the CDR3, the DNA is TGCGCCAGCAGTGAGTCAGGGCGGGAGATGTACGAGCAGTACTTC. Protein sequence: CASSESGREMYEQYF.

The rearrangement links TRBV29-1 to TRBJ1-2, with 10 bases that match TRBD1. Trimming removed 6 bases from V and 0 bases from J; junction bases left unmatched: 4. CDR1 SQVTM and CDR2 ANQGSEA come from the germline V gene. The CDR3 is made up of 14 amino acids. This chain's CDR3 is CSVRTGGTNYGYTF. The CDR3 region has the DNA TGCAGCGTAAGGACAGGGGGGACTAACTATGGCTACACCTTC.

J is TRBJ1-2 and V is TRBV20-1, with D perhaps TRBD1 (6 bases). Per germline, CDR1 DFQATT and CDR2 SNEGSKA (reference sequence). The CDR3 has 13 amino acids. Trimming stripped 3 bases from V and 2 bases from J, with 10 bases between. The CDR3 DNA is TGCAGTGCTAGTCGACAGGTGAACTATGGCTACACCTTC. The encoded protein is CSASRQVNYGYTF.

This clonotype occurred many times. The V gene is TRBV29-1, the J gene TRBJ2-3; D is perhaps TRBD2 (6 bases). The CDR3 is 13 residues long. Trimming took 6 bases from V and 6 from J, leaving 16 bases between them. Germline CDR1 and CDR2: SQVTM and ANQGSEA. CDR3 region: CSVREPQIDTQYF. DNA for the CDR3: TGCAGCGTCCGGGAGCCACAAATCGATACGCAGTATTTT.

The rearrangement links TRBV20-1 to TRBJ1-2; D remains ambiguous. V was shortened by 5 bases and J by 5 bases, with 15 bases between the two germline ends. From germline, CDR1 is DFQATT and CDR2 SNEGSKA (reference sequence). The CDR3 has 13 amino acids. The DNA for the CDR3 is TGCAGTGCTCTCCGAGGAGAGGATTATGGCTACACCTTC. This translates into CSALRGEDYGYTF.

The chain recombines TRBV10-1 with TRBJ2-5; 9 nucleotides agree with TRBD2. Trimming cost V 1 base and J 5 bases; bases outside gene matches: 11. Germline CDR1 and CDR2: WNHNN and SYGVQD (reference sequence). The CDR3 is 17 amino acids. CDR3 protein: CASSEWSSGRTMETQYF. In DNA form, the CDR3 reads TGCGCCAGCAGTGAGTGGAGTAGCGGGAGAACCATGGAGACCCAGTACTTC.

The J gene is TRBJ2-5, the V gene TRBV15; 7 bases line up with TRBD2. The CDR3 loop spans 15 amino acids. The ends lost 5 bases at V and 2 bases at J; junction bases unmatched: 8. Germline assignment: CDR1 LNHNV and CDR2 YYDKDF (reference sequence). DNA of the CDR3: TGTGCCACCAGCTCTGCCTGGCGGGAGCAAGAGACCCAGTACTTC. Its translation: CATSSAWREQETQYF.

The sample holds a few counts of this clonotype. This sequence joins TRBV20-1 and TRBJ1-2; no reliable D call. The length of the CDR3 is 11 residues. The V end was cut by 1 base, the J end by 14 bases, with 14 bases between. Germline CDR1 DFQATT, CDR2 SNEGSKA (reference sequence). CDR3 nucleotide sequence: TGCAGTGCTAGAGTGGGAACATCCGGGACCTTC. Translated: CSARVGTSGTF.

This clonotype was found a few times. This chain links TRBV15 with TRBJ1-2, with D unresolved. CDR1 and CDR2 from the germline V gene are LNHNV and YYDKDF (reference sequence). The CDR3 extends over 13 amino acids. The ends were cut back, 0 bases at V and 3 bases at J, with 5 bases in the middle. This CDR3 is CATSRDLDYGYTF. The CDR3, as DNA: TGTGCCACCAGCAGAGATTTAGACTATGGCTACACCTTC.

This clonotype has ten or more counts. The gene calls are TRBV10-3 and TRBJ2-3; 7 nucleotides match TRBD2. V shed 8 bases, J shed 4 bases, and the junction held 15 bases outside the gene matches. The CDR3 runs 16 residues. Germline CDR1 reads ENHRY; CDR2 reads SYGVKD. CDR3: CAIAHNERDAADTQYF. The CDR3 nucleotides read TGTGCCATCGCACATAATGAGCGGGATGCTGCAGATACGCAGTATTTT.

A few counts support this clonotype. The chain carries TRBV7-2 and TRBJ2-2, with 12 bases matching TRBD2. The CDR3 is 17 amino acids. Germline V gene lookup returns CDR1 SGHTA and CDR2 FQGNSA. The ends lost 4 bases at V and 7 bases at J; junction bases unmatched: 10. The CDR3 region is CASSSSLAGGPGGELFF. The CDR3 coding sequence is TGTGCCAGCAGCTCTTCTCTAGCGGGAGGGCCTGGCGGGGAGCTGTTTTTT.

The CDR3 bases are TGCAGCGTTGTATCTACCTACGGACAGTACTTC. It translates to CSVVSTYGQYF. The genes are TRBV29-1 and TRBJ2-7; D remains unclear. The germline V and J ends were trimmed by 4 bases and 10 bases, with 14 bases remaining between them. The length of the CDR3 is 11 residues. The V gene's germline CDR1 is SQVTM and CDR2 ANQGSEA.

This clonotype was detected only a few times. This sequence joins TRBV10-1 and TRBJ2-3; the D is unclear. V lost 0 bases and J lost 5, with 3 bases in between. The V gene's germline CDR1 is WNHNN and CDR2 SYGVQD (reference sequence). The CDR3 has 12 residues. The CDR3 nucleotides read TGCGCCAGCAGTGAGTCTCGAGATACGCAGTATTTT. It is translated as CASSESRDTQYF.

In this sample, this clonotype turned up many times. V usage is TRBV5-1 and J usage is TRBJ2-4; TRBD1 is a possible D gene (6 bases). The length of the CDR3 is 14 residues. V lost 4 bases to trimming and J lost 6 bases, with 14 bases between them. Looked up from germline, CDR1 is SGHRS and CDR2 is YFSETQ. Written as DNA, the CDR3 is TGCGCCAGCAGCCCTGGGGACATTGGAAACATTCAGTACTTC. Its translation: CASSPGDIGNIQYF.